The rows below give T cell receptor beta chains drawn from one sample of a study of T-cell reconstitution after alpha-beta-depleted transplantation in children. TCRdb ran MiXCR on the PCR reads and lists one entry per CDR3 protein. The table includes roughly 790,000 distinct CDR3 sequences, around 15% detected once. The material sequenced was PBMCs, mostly from graft donor cells, taken 360 days after TCRalphabeta/CD19-depleted stem cell transplant. These receptors came from a male patient aged 10 to 17 who had a stem cell transplant for acute lymphoblastic leukemia, so the T cells may come from the graft donor. CDR3s include the opening cysteine and the closing phenylalanine or tryptophan. D genes are given only for firm matches. Part of the rows lack a size; the others show once, few, many or a class for expanded clones.

V gene,D gene,J gene,clone size,CDR3 protein,CDR3 DNA
TRBV14,TRBD2,TRBJ2-1,few,CASSQTGLVHLKEQFF,TGTGCCAGCAGCCAGACGGGACTAGTCCACTTGAAGGAGCAGTTCTTC
TRBV20-1,NA,TRBJ2-1,many,CSSGASVRNEQFF,TGCAGTAGCGGTGCTAGCGTCCGCAATGAGCAGTTCTTC
TRBV5-1,TRBD1,TRBJ1-3,NA,CASSQTGMYGNTIYF,TGCGCCAGCAGCCAGACAGGGATGTATGGAAACACCATATATTTT
TRBV20-1,NA,TRBJ2-3,many,CSASSYRQEVRTDTQYF,TGCAGTGCTAGTAGTTATAGACAGGAGGTTCGAACAGATACGCAGTATTTT
TRBV20-1,NA,TRBJ2-7,many,CSAGQPAGAREQYF,TGCAGTGCCGGCCAGCCGGCAGGGGCACGCGAGCAGTACTTC
TRBV7-3,NA,TRBJ2-2,few,CASSLDAGGSGELFF,TGTGCCAGCAGCTTAGACGCAGGAGGGTCCGGGGAGCTGTTTTTT
TRBV4-1,NA,TRBJ1-2,few,CASTPNGLNYGYTF,TGCGCCAGCACCCCTAACGGCCTTAACTATGGCTACACCTTC
TRBV7-3,NA,TRBJ2-1,NA,CASSLTSFGAGYNEQFF,TGTGCCAGCAGCTTAACATCCTTCGGGGCTGGATACAATGAGCAGTTCTTC
TRBV18,NA,TRBJ2-1,few,CASSRTVLENEQFF,TGTGCCAGCTCACGTACCGTACTGGAAAATGAGCAGTTCTTC
TRBV18,NA,TRBJ2-5,many,CASSPTGLQETQYF,TGTGCCAGCTCACCAACAGGGCTGCAAGAGACCCAGTACTTC
TRBV6-2/TRBV6-3,NA,TRBJ2-3,few,CASSPTQFSHTQYF,TGTGCCAGCAGTCCGACCCAATTTAGTCATACGCAGTATTTT
TRBV7-9,NA,TRBJ1-5,few,CASSPFADQPQHF,TGTGCCAGCAGCCCATTCGCGGATCAGCCCCAGCATTTT
TRBV4-1,NA,TRBJ1-5,NA,CASSQALGVGNQPQHF,TGCGCCAGCAGCCAAGCCCTTGGGGTGGGCAATCAGCCCCAGCATTTT
TRBV7-8,NA,TRBJ1-3,NA,CASSLNYIWPGNTIYF,TGTGCCAGCAGCTTAAATTACATCTGGCCTGGAAACACCATATATTTT
TRBV5-1,NA,TRBJ1-2,few,CASSFRVGFYGYTF,TGCGCCAGCAGCTTCAGGGTCGGCTTTTATGGCTACACCTTC
TRBV18,NA,TRBJ1-5,NA,CASSPDGGNQPQHF,TGTGCCAGCTCACCCGATGGAGGCAATCAGCCCCAGCATTTT
TRBV5-1,NA,TRBJ2-1,NA,CASSQHARDGSNEQFF,TGCGCCAGCAGCCAACACGCCCGGGACGGAAGCAATGAGCAGTTCTTC
TRBV5-1,TRBD2,TRBJ2-5,few,CASSWWTGGETQYF,TGCGCCAGCAGCTGGTGGACGGGGGGTGAGACCCAGTACTTC
TRBV12-3/TRBV12-4,NA,TRBJ2-3,few,CASSFTGYAQYF,TGTGCCAGCAGTTTCACAGGGTATGCGCAGTATTTT
TRBV7-9,NA,TRBJ1-5,NA,CASSRATSNQPQHF,TGTGCCAGCAGCCGCGCGACAAGCAATCAGCCCCAGCATTTT
TRBV18,NA,TRBJ2-7,NA,CASLIQTDYEQYF,TGTGCCAGCCTGATTCAGACCGACTACGAGCAGTACTTC
TRBV5-1,TRBD2,TRBJ2-1,many,CASSSTSGRNEQFF,TGCGCCAGCAGCTCGACTAGCGGGAGGAATGAGCAGTTCTTC
TRBV15,NA,TRBJ2-1,NA,CATSRDGLAEQFF,TGTGCCACCAGCAGAGATGGGCTAGCTGAGCAGTTCTTC
TRBV28,NA,TRBJ2-3,NA,CASSLSGAGATDTQYF,TGTGCCAGCAGTTTATCGGGGGCGGGGGCCACAGATACGCAGTATTTT
TRBV28,NA,TRBJ2-1,many,CASSFGSSSYNEQFF,TGTGCCAGCAGTTTCGGGTCTAGCTCCTACAATGAGCAGTTCTTC
TRBV9,TRBD2,TRBJ2-1,few,CASSVYWTSGSYNEQFF,TGTGCCAGCAGCGTATATTGGACTAGCGGTTCCTACAATGAGCAGTTCTTC
TRBV18,TRBD2,TRBJ2-7,few,CASSRPGLAVHEQYF,TGTGCCAGCTCACGACCGGGACTAGCGGTACACGAGCAGTACTTC
TRBV7-8,TRBD2,TRBJ2-3,many,CASSLGASGFTDTQYF,TGTGCCAGCAGCTTAGGCGCTAGCGGGTTCACAGATACGCAGTATTTT
TRBV12-3/TRBV12-4,TRBD1,TRBJ2-7,NA,CASSFYGTGGNYEQYF,TGTGCCAGCAGTTTTTATGGGACAGGGGGCAACTACGAGCAGTACTTC
TRBV12-3/TRBV12-4,TRBD1,TRBJ2-4,NA,CASTKGQKNIQYF,TGTGCCAGCACCAAGGGACAGAAAAACATTCAGTACTTC
TRBV18,TRBD2,TRBJ2-1,NA,CASSPQGTNYNEQFF,TGTGCCAGCTCACCACAAGGGACTAACTACAATGAGCAGTTCTTC
TRBV7-8,TRBD1,TRBJ2-3,NA,CASSLRDRGRTDTQYF,TGTGCCAGCAGCCTCCGGGACAGGGGCCGCACAGATACGCAGTATTTT
TRBV7-8,NA,TRBJ2-5,NA,CASSSGVQETQYF,TGTGCCAGCAGCTCCGGCGTCCAAGAGACCCAGTACTTC